This T cell receptor (beta chain) stems from a study of T cells in women clearing cervical HPV infection. Study information: Control women cleared a single incident HPV16 infection within 12 months. Blood came at first lesion visit for cases, post-clearance for controls. Findings and caveats of the study: TRBV6-7 abundance was lower in cases than controls (0.11% versus 0.16%).

The table came from immunoSEQ multiplex PCR; TCRdb's copy has only in-frame clones and leaves some out. The table lists tens of thousands of clones. For this clone: Antigen unknown. Sequencing ends 3 residues short of the CDR3 end; the germline J gene provides the rest.

The CDR3 covers 16 residues. Germline V gene lookup returns CDR1 LNHDA and CDR2 SQIVND (reference sequence). V was clipped by 5 bases and J by 3 bases; unmatched bases: 11. Dot-blot hybridization genotyped cervical HPV amplified with MY09/MY11 PCR. The rearrangement uses TRBV19 and TRBJ2-3; 7 bases fit TRBD2. The clonotype originates from a woman between 18 and 70 years old with a cervical HPV16 infection that either progressed to CIN3+ or cleared (not recorded which). Sequenced input: blood buffy coat. CDR3 in amino acids: CASSPLAPEGTDTQYF. The DNA read from the CDR3 is TGTGCCAGTAGTCCACTAGCGCCGGAGGGTACAGATACG.